In its sample, the clone carrying this TCR beta chain was seen a few times. V was clipped by 4 bases and J by 5 bases, with 8 bases between them. Germline V gene data show CDR1 as GTSNPN and CDR2 as SVGIG (reference sequence). This CDR3 region has 11 residues. This sample is drawn from a study of T cells in Graves' hyperthyroidism and ophthalmopathy. TCR beta CDR3 regions were amplified from RNA. Using the HTBI primer set, a first-round RT-PCR was run on the TCR CDR3. In TCRdb, the multiplex PCR reads were re-called with MiXCR into one record per CDR3 protein. This table has 450,000 to 650,000 distinct CDR3 sequences, 15% to 20% appearing once. Diagnosis rested on symptoms, serum thyroxine and TRAb, thyroid ultrasound, and orbital computed tomography. Source material for PBMCs was less than 12 ml fresh peripheral blood.

The clonotype comes from a young woman with Graves' ophthalmopathy. Sequencing used blood. The chain uses TRBV30 and TRBJ2-5, with a weak D call TRBD2 (6 bases). CDR3 bases: TGTGCCTGGACCCTAGCGGAGACCCAGTACTTC. This codes for CAWTLAETQYF. Filled out from reference TRBV30 and TRBJ2-5, the complete variable domain reads SQTIHQWPATLVQPVGSPLSLECTVEGTSNPNLYWYRQAAGRGLQLLFYSVGIGQISSEVPQNLSASRPQDRQFILSSKKLLLSDSGFYLCAWTLAETQYFGPGTRLLVL.